Listed below are T cell receptor beta chains from one sample, sequenced in a study of T cell repertoires in cytomegalovirus infection. TCRdb reprocessed the reads via MiXCR and lists one record per CDR3 protein. The sample records 200,000 to 300,000 distinct CDR3 sequences, approximately 13% being singletons. Input material: PBMCs. The receptor set was obtained from a human donor in good health (CMV status not recorded). Some clones in this sample may be carry-over from other donors' samples. Both conserved end residues are part of each CDR3. A D gene is named only where the DNA matches it firmly. Size tells how often a clone was seen (once, few, many) or the class of an expanded clone, and some rows leave it out.

V	D	size	length	J	CDR3	DNA
TRBV7-3	NA	NA	13	TRBJ2-2	CASSSRASGELFF	TGTGCCAGCAGCTCCAGGGCATCCGGGGAGCTGTTTTTT
TRBV25-1	NA	NA	13	TRBJ2-7	CASSRSGRYEQYF	TGTGCCAGCTCTAGATCGGGGAGGTACGAGCAGTACTTC
TRBV28	NA	many	15	TRBJ1-5	CASSSRDSLNQPQHF	TGTGCCAGCAGCAGCCGAGACAGCCTGAATCAGCCCCAGCATTTT
TRBV12-3/TRBV12-4	NA	many	15	TRBJ1-5	CASSPGRGSNQPQHF	TGTGCCAGCAGTCCCGGCCGGGGAAGCAATCAGCCCCAGCATTTT
TRBV6-2/TRBV6-3	TRBD1	few	13	TRBJ2-5	CASGTVFAETQYF	TGTGCCAGCGGGACAGTTTTCGCGGAGACCCAGTACTTC
TRBV28	NA	few	15	TRBJ1-5	CASSTGTLGNQPQHF	TGTGCCAGCAGTACCGGGACTTTGGGCAATCAGCCCCAGCATTTT
TRBV29-1	TRBD1	NA	13	TRBJ2-7	CSARGQGEYEQYF	TGCAGCGCCAGAGGACAGGGGGAGTACGAGCAGTACTTC
TRBV3-1	NA	NA	14	TRBJ1-1	CASSQVSRLTEAFF	TGTGCCAGCAGCCAAGTTTCTCGGCTGACTGAAGCTTTCTTT
TRBV11-2	TRBD1	NA	12	TRBJ2-7	CASSRDRLEQYF	TGTGCCAGCAGCCGGGACAGGCTAGAGCAGTACTTC
TRBV3-1	NA	NA	15	TRBJ1-5	CASSQEPFRDQPQHF	TGTGCCAGCAGCCAAGAACCATTCAGGGATCAGCCCCAGCATTTT
TRBV12-3/TRBV12-4	TRBD1	NA	17	TRBJ1-5	CASSIKGGGQGNQPQHF	TGTGCCAGCAGTATCAAGGGCGGCGGACAGGGAAATCAGCCCCAGCATTTT
TRBV6-6	TRBD1	NA	18	TRBJ2-6	CASSYSGTGWTGANVLTF	TGTGCCAGCAGTTACTCCGGGACAGGGTGGACTGGGGCCAACGTCCTGACTTTC
TRBV20-1	TRBD2	many	15	TRBJ2-5	CSARDVLAGLRAQYF	TGCAGTGCTAGAGATGTCCTAGCGGGGCTGCGGGCCCAGTACTTC
TRBV28	NA	many	12	TRBJ2-3	CASSFISDTQYF	TGTGCCAGCAGTTTTATTTCGGATACGCAGTATTTT
TRBV7-9	TRBD2	few	16	TRBJ2-1	CASSLGAGGIYNEQFF	TGTGCCAGCAGCTTAGGAGCGGGGGGAATCTACAATGAGCAGTTCTTC
TRBV7-2	TRBD2	many	15	TRBJ2-2	CASSTAGANTGELFF	TGTGCCAGCAGTACAGCGGGGGCGAACACCGGGGAGCTGTTTTTT
TRBV28	NA	NA	15	TRBJ2-7	CASRTGEGFSYEQYF	TGTGCCAGCAGGACCGGGGAAGGGTTCTCCTACGAGCAGTACTTC
TRBV20-1	TRBD1	once	12	TRBJ2-7	CSARQGNYEQYF	TGCAGTGCCAGACAGGGAAACTACGAGCAGTACTTC
TRBV6-2/TRBV6-3	TRBD1	few	15	TRBJ2-5	CASSGDRGAMETQYF	TGTGCCAGCAGTGGCGACAGGGGGGCGATGGAGACCCAGTACTTC
TRBV11-3	NA	many	19	TRBJ1-5	CASSFLGPGDRPINQPQHF	TGTGCCAGCAGCTTTCTCGGACCAGGGGATAGGCCGATTAATCAGCCCCAGCATTTT
TRBV12-3/TRBV12-4	NA	many	15	TRBJ1-5	CASSLGPGLNQPQHF	TGTGCCAGCAGTTTAGGGCCAGGCCTGAATCAGCCCCAGCATTTT
TRBV20-1	NA	NA	15	TRBJ2-1	CSARELARGLNEQFF	TGCAGTGCTAGAGAGCTAGCGCGGGGGCTCAATGAGCAGTTCTTC
TRBV20-1	TRBD2	few	19	TRBJ2-1	CSATGTGLAGSPTYNEQFF	TGCAGTGCTACCGGGACGGGACTAGCGGGCTCTCCCACCTACAATGAGCAGTTCTTC
TRBV12-3/TRBV12-4	NA	NA	13	TRBJ1-4	CASRPLTVEKLFF	TGTGCCAGCAGACCATTGACAGTCGAAAAACTGTTTTTT
TRBV19	NA	many	16	TRBJ1-5	CASSRLRQVVDQPQHF	TGTGCCAGTAGTAGATTGCGGCAGGTGGTCGATCAGCCCCAGCATTTT
TRBV20-1	NA	few	13	TRBJ1-2	CSARDTGISGYTF	TGCAGTGCTAGGGACACAGGTATCTCCGGCTACACCTTC
TRBV7-9	TRBD2	NA	14	TRBJ2-3	CASSSWRLAHTQYF	TGTGCCAGCAGCTCCTGGAGACTAGCGCATACGCAGTATTTT